This T cell receptor (delta chain) appears in the sequencing data of a study of γδ T cells in repeated Plasmodium falciparum infection. The wider study: Age- and gender-matched Australian children served as comparison for malaria-exposed Malian children. Donors had four controlled P. falciparum NF54 infections over roughly 640 days.

V lost 4 bases to trimming and J lost 1 base; unmatched junction nucleotides: 13. This CDR3 is 19 amino acids long. Germline CDR1 and CDR2: TSWWSYY and QGS. In regard to this clone: TCRdb pairs this DNA with a much larger clone's protein that differs at residue 5, likely a read error; the protein shown was translated from the DNA.

Gammadelta T cells were flow-sorted from PBMC into Vgamma9/Vdelta2+ and Vdelta2-negative populations for bulk analysis. TCRdb processed the multiplex PCR reads again with the CATT caller. The sample includes 70,000 to 95,000 delta-chain clones, roughly 1.4% of them seen just once. The sequenced material came from gamma-delta T cells from blood. This rearrangement joins TRDV1 to TRDJ1, with 12 bases matching TRDD3. The J gene, absent from TCRdb, was called here by matching the DNA to germline. This TCR came from a pool of human donors (malaria-infected and uninfected, not separated). CDR3 region: CALGVRGYWGIQPTDKLIF. As DNA, the CDR3 is TGTGCTCTTGGGGTAAGGGGCTACTGGGGGATACAACCCACCGATAAACTCATCTTT.